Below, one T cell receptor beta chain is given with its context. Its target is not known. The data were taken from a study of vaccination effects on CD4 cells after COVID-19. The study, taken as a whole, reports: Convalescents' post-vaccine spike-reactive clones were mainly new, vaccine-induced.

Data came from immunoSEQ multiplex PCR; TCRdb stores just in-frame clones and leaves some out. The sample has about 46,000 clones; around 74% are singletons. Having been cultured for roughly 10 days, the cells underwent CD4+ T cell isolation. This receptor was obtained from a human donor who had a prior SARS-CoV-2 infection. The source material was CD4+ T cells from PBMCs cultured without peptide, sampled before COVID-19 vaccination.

CDR3 sequence (DNA): TGTGCCAGCAGCTTACAGACGACAGTAACAGATACGCAGTATTTT. Translation: CASSLQTTVTDTQYF. The V call is TRBV5-6, the J call TRBJ2-3, with a tentative D call TRBD1 (5 bases). Germline values: CDR1 SGHDT, CDR2 YYEEEE. This CDR3 has 15 residues. V shed 2 bases and J shed 3 bases, with 13 bases lying between them.